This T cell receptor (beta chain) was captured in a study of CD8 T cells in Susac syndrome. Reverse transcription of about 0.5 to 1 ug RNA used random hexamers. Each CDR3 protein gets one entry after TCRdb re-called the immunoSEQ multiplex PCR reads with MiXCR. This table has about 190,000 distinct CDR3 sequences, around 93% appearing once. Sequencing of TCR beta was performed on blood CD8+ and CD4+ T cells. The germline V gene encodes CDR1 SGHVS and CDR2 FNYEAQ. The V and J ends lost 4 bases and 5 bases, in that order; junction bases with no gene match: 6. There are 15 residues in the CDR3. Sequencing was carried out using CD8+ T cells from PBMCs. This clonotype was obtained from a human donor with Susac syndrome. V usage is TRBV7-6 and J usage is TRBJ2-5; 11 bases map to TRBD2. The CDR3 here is CASSSGLAEPETQYF. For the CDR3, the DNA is TGTGCCAGCAGCTCGGGACTAGCGGAACCGGAGACCCAGTACTTC.